This T cell receptor (beta chain) was found in a study of OX40 agonist ivuxolimab in advanced cancers. Overall study context: Ivuxolimab, which patients received intravenously every 2 weeks, was dosed at 0.01 to 10 mg/kg.

TCRdb's copy holds only in-frame clones and misses some; the assay was immunoSEQ multiplex PCR. The table lists around 62,000 clones, more than 70% of them singletons. Germline assignment: CDR1 LNHDA and CDR2 SQIVND (reference sequence). This CDR3 has 15 amino acids. Losses at the gene ends were 9 bases for V and 2 bases for J; bases not matched to a gene: 8. V usage is TRBV19 and J usage is TRBJ1-3; 9 nucleotides agree with TRBD1. The source was CD4+ or CD8+ T cells sorted from blood, collected in a trial of the OX40 agonist ivuxolimab. This TCR was sampled from an adult with an advanced solid tumor such as melanoma, head and neck, liver or kidney cancer. The CDR3 reads CASADRGPPGNTIYF. In DNA, the CDR3 is TGTGCCAGCGCGGACAGGGGCCCTCCTGGAAACACCATATATTTT.